The rows below give T cell receptor beta chains drawn from one sample of a study of T cell responses to AZD1222 COVID-19 vaccine. TCRdb's copy holds only in-frame clones and misses some; the assay was immunoSEQ multiplex PCR. The sample yields roughly 42,000 clones, approximately 85% seen once. The sequencing used peripheral blood, collected 28 days after the second dose of the MenACWY control vaccine. Receptors originate from an adult who received the MenACWY meningococcal vaccine as a control. CDR3s include the opening cysteine and the closing phenylalanine or tryptophan. D genes are given only for firm matches. Some rows mark clone size as missing; the rest say once, few, many or name a class of expanded clone.

D	J	V	size	CDR3	DNA
NA	TRBJ2-7	TRBV18	few	CASSPGSPDEQYF	TGTGCCAGCTCACCCGGAAGTCCCGACGAGCAGTACTTC
TRBD1	TRBJ1-1	TRBV12-3/TRBV12-4	NA	CASRLQGERKAFF	TGTGCCAGCAGACTACAGGGGGAAAGGAAGGCTTTCTTT
NA	TRBJ1-1	TRBV11-2	once	CASSLDLGRLIAFF	TGTGCCAGCAGCTTAGATCTGGGTCGACTAATAGCTTTCTTT
NA	TRBJ2-7	TRBV21-1	once	CASSEESSGNLPTREQYF	TGTGCCAGCAGCGAGGAATCTAGCGGGAATCTCCCCACTAGGGAGCAGTACTTC
NA	TRBJ1-1	TRBV18	few	CASSRERTEAFF	TGTGCCAGCTCACGGGAAAGGACTGAAGCTTTCTTT
NA	TRBJ2-3	TRBV4-1	few	CASSQAVDTQYF	TGCGCCAGCAGCCAAGCGGTGGATACGCAGTATTTT
TRBD2	TRBJ2-5	TRBV19	NA	CASSRAGRNSETQYF	TGTGCCAGTTCACGAGCCGGGAGGAACAGCGAGACCCAGTACTTC
TRBD1	TRBJ2-2	TRBV27	few	CASSLRGGMSSDTGELFF	TGTGCCAGCAGTTTAAGAGGGGGCATGAGTAGTGACACCGGGGAGCTGTTTTTT
NA	TRBJ1-2	TRBV7-3	NA	CASSLVGGAYGYTF	TGTGCCAGCAGCCTTGTCGGGGGGGCCTATGGCTACACCTTC
TRBD2	TRBJ2-2	TRBV7-3	NA	CASSPGGAGVTGELFF	TGTGCCAGCAGCCCTGGGGGAGCGGGAGTTACCGGGGAGCTGTTTTTT
TRBD1	TRBJ2-1	TRBV28	NA	CASRTQTTGGNEQFF	TGTGCCAGCAGGACACAGACCACAGGGGGCAATGAGCAGTTCTTC
NA	TRBJ2-5	TRBV5-1	NA	CASSLAAQWFGSTQETQYF	TGCGCCAGCAGCTTGGCCGCTCAATGGTTCGGGTCGACCCAAGAGACCCAGTACTTC
NA	TRBJ1-5	TRBV5-1	NA	CASSLGSGPGVWPQHF	TGCGCCAGCAGCTTGGGGTCAGGGCCAGGCGTGTGGCCCCAGCATTTT
NA	TRBJ2-7	TRBV6-1	NA	CASSEAVGPYEQYF	TGTGCCAGCAGTGAAGCGGTAGGGCCCTACGAGCAGTACTTC
NA	TRBJ2-3	TRBV5-1	NA	CASSLDGISTDTQYF	TGCGCCAGCAGCCTCGACGGGATTAGCACAGATACGCAGTATTTT
TRBD2	TRBJ2-7	TRBV29-1	NA	CSVEWPSGSYEQYF	TGCAGCGTTGAATGGCCTAGCGGCTCCTACGAGCAGTACTTC
NA	TRBJ1-1	TRBV28	NA	CASSMGGLKSFF	TGTGCCAGCAGTATGGGGGGCCTTAAGTCTTTCTTT
NA	TRBJ1-4	TRBV27	NA	CASSLSGPNEKLFF	TGTGCCAGCAGTTTATCAGGCCCTAATGAAAAACTGTTTTTT
NA	TRBJ2-1	TRBV6-1	NA	CASSEMFGGNEQFF	TGTGCCAGCAGTGAAATGTTTGGGGGCAATGAGCAGTTCTTC
NA	TRBJ2-1	TRBV18	NA	CASSRDWADEQFF	TGTGCCAGCTCACGGGACTGGGCCGATGAGCAGTTCTTC
NA	TRBJ1-1	TRBV25-1	once	CASSAIFPSEAFF	TGTGCCAGCAGTGCCATATTTCCCTCTGAAGCTTTCTTT
NA	TRBJ2-7	TRBV19	NA	CASSILNAPGNEQYF	TGTGCCAGTAGTATCCTTAACGCTCCAGGCAACGAGCAGTACTTC
NA	TRBJ2-2	TRBV5-1	once	CASSLARGTGELFF	TGCGCCAGCAGCTTGGCAAGGGGGACCGGGGAGCTGTTTTTT
TRBD1	TRBJ1-5	TRBV7-6	NA	CASSLVLRTGLDFVSNQPQHF	TGTGCCAGCAGCTTAGTTCTTCGGACAGGGTTGGATTTCGTTAGCAATCAGCCCCAGCATTTT
TRBD1	TRBJ2-5	TRBV30	NA	CAWGQGPGETQYF	TGTGCCTGGGGACAGGGGCCCGGGGAGACCCAGTACTTC
NA	TRBJ2-7	TRBV28	NA	CASSLYGGSTYEQYF	TGTGCCAGCAGTTTATACGGGGGTTCGACCTACGAGCAGTACTTC
TRBD1	TRBJ1-2	TRBV6-2/TRBV6-3	NA	CASSSLQGLANYGYTF	TGTGCCAGCAGTTCATTACAGGGGTTAGCTAACTATGGCTACACCTTC
TRBD1	TRBJ1-1	TRBV19	NA	CASRPWGTANTEAFF	TGTGCCAGTAGGCCCTGGGGGACAGCTAACACTGAAGCTTTCTTT
TRBD1	TRBJ1-1	TRBV5-4	NA	CASSRSADLGGARAFF	TGTGCCAGCAGCCGATCCGCGGACTTAGGGGGCGCTCGAGCTTTCTTT
NA	TRBJ1-1	TRBV7-9	NA	CASSLVTPMGTEAFF	TGTGCCAGCAGCCTAGTGACCCCCATGGGCACTGAAGCTTTCTTT
NA	TRBJ2-2	TRBV7-9	NA	CASSSWTANTGELFF	TGTGCCAGCAGCTCCTGGACAGCGAACACCGGGGAGCTGTTTTTT
TRBD1	TRBJ2-2	TRBV4-1	once	CASSPRDRGESNTGELFF	TGCGCCAGCAGCCCCAGGGACAGGGGGGAATCGAACACCGGGGAGCTGTTTTTT
NA	TRBJ1-1	TRBV27	NA	CASSQVRGGTEAFF	TGTGCCAGCAGCCAAGTTAGGGGGGGCACTGAAGCTTTCTTT
NA	TRBJ1-2	TRBV7-9	NA	CASSNPAGAYGYTF	TGTGCCAGCTCCAATCCCGCTGGGGCCTATGGCTACACCTTC
TRBD2	TRBJ2-3	TRBV25-1	NA	CASSEYPTSGTDTQYF	TGTGCCAGCAGTGAATACCCGACTAGCGGTACAGATACGCAGTATTTT
TRBD1	TRBJ1-4	TRBV2	NA	CASREDRGYEKLFF	TGTGCCAGCAGGGAAGACAGGGGCTATGAAAAACTGTTTTTT
NA	TRBJ2-6	TRBV4-1	NA	CASSQDSPGSSGANVLTF	TGCGCCAGCAGCCAAGATAGTCCGGGTTCCTCTGGGGCCAACGTCCTGACTTTC
NA	TRBJ2-6	TRBV5-5	NA	CASSLDWQASGANVLTF	TGTGCCAGCAGCTTGGATTGGCAGGCCTCTGGGGCCAACGTCCTGACTTTC
NA	TRBJ1-1	TRBV19	NA	CASSTRGGSNTEAFF	TGTGCCAGTAGTACCCGTGGCGGGTCGAACACTGAAGCTTTCTTT
TRBD2	TRBJ2-1	TRBV6-4	NA	CASKGLAGAGNEQFF	TGTGCCAGCAAAGGACTAGCGGGAGCAGGCAATGAGCAGTTCTTC
TRBD2	TRBJ2-7	TRBV30	NA	CYRGARVAGGTYEQYF	TGTTATAGAGGGGCTCGGGTAGCGGGAGGGACCTACGAGCAGTACTTC
TRBD1	TRBJ1-3	TRBV7-9	NA	CASSRGQGSIYF	TGTGCCAGCAGCCGGGGACAGGGATCAATATATTTT
NA	TRBJ2-2	TRBV5-3	few	CARRLPGSEGVGNTGELFF	TGTGCCAGAAGGCTGCCGGGTTCGGAAGGTGTGGGAAACACCGGGGAGCTGTTTTTT
NA	TRBJ1-2	TRBV29-1	NA	CSDDGGGRDGYTF	TGCTCCGACGACGGGGGAGGGCGAGATGGCTACACCTTC
TRBD1	TRBJ1-5	TRBV2	NA	CASSHGQGVQPQHF	TGTGCCAGCAGCCACGGACAGGGAGTACAGCCCCAGCATTTT
NA	TRBJ2-7	TRBV27	NA	CASSLDGLSPYEQYF	TGTGCCAGCAGTTTAGACGGGCTCTCCCCCTACGAGCAGTACTTC
TRBD2	TRBJ2-7	TRBV28	NA	CASSSRTSGSYEQYF	TGTGCCAGCAGTTCACGGACTAGCGGTTCCTACGAGCAGTACTTC
TRBD2	TRBJ2-2	TRBV28	NA	CASITRGGAGELFF	TGTGCCAGCATCACCCGGGGGGGGGCCGGGGAGCTGTTTTTT
NA	TRBJ2-3	TRBV2	NA	CASSGWDKGITDTQYF	TGTGCCAGCAGTGGGTGGGACAAGGGTATCACAGATACGCAGTATTTT
TRBD1	TRBJ2-1	TRBV3-1/TRBV3-2	once	CASSQNRGNEQFF	TGTGCCAGCAGCCAGAACAGGGGCAATGAGCAGTTCTTC
NA	TRBJ2-1	TRBV12-1	NA	CASSFEGQRESVNEQFF	TGTGCCAGCAGCTTTGAGGGCCAGCGGGAGTCCGTCAATGAGCAGTTCTTC
NA	TRBJ2-7	TRBV20-1	NA	CSASRSSYEQYF	TGCAGTGCTAGTCGTAGTTCCTACGAGCAGTACTTC
TRBD1	TRBJ2-7	TRBV5-4	NA	CASSWGPGTGGYEQYF	TGTGCCAGCAGCTGGGGGCCGGGCACAGGGGGGTACGAGCAGTACTTC
TRBD1	TRBJ1-1	TRBV19	NA	CASSIQGDIEAFF	TGTGCCAGTAGTATACAGGGGGATATTGAAGCTTTCTTT
NA	TRBJ2-6	TRBV5-1	once	CASKHGGSGANVLTF	TGCGCCAGCAAACACGGGGGCTCTGGGGCCAACGTCCTGACTTTC